These 10 T cell receptor beta chains share one sample of origin, sequenced in a study of cytomegalovirus exposure and HLA in healthy donors. PCR involved 60 Vbeta and 13 Jbeta primers. Assay used: immunoSEQ multiplex PCR; TCRdb lists only in-frame clones, some missing. The sample consists of 150,000 to 200,000 clones, roughly three quarters of them appearing once. Specimen: PBMCs. The receptors shown here come from a man aged 35-49 years in good health and CMV-seropositive.

This chain joins TRBV6-6 and TRBJ2-1, with a possible D match to TRBD1 (6 bases). Germline V CDR1 and CDR2: MNHNY, SVGAGI (reference sequence). This CDR3 region has 15 residues. Trimming left V 2 bases short and J 7 bases short, with 15 bases between. For the CDR3, the DNA is TGTGCCAGCAGTTACCCCGGGACATTGAGAAATGAGCAGTTCTTC. Protein product: CASSYPGTLRNEQFF.

The CDR3 coding sequence is TGTGCCAGCAGCTTAGGGGGGGTGGGTGGCTACACCTTC. This sequence encodes CASSLGGVGGYTF. The chain is built from TRBV7-8 and TRBJ1-2, with D tentatively TRBD1 (5 bases). Trimming took off 1 base at V and 7 bases at J, with 10 bases between the two ends. The length of the CDR3 is 13 residues. Germline CDR1 reads SGHVS; CDR2 reads FQNEAQ.

The rearrangement joins TRBV19 to TRBJ1-5; D not resolved. The germline V gene has CDR1 LNHDA and CDR2 SQIVND (reference sequence). The CDR3 has 15 amino acids. V was cut by 3 bases and J by 3 bases, with 12 bases left in between. CDR3 loop: CASSIARGSNQPQHF. CDR3 nucleotide sequence: TGTGCCAGTAGTATTGCCCGGGGATCCAATCAGCCCCAGCATTTT.

The chain links TRBV13 to TRBJ1-2; D gene unclear. The V end lost 3 bases, the J end lost 1 base, and 6 bases lay between the germline ends. The V gene's germline CDR1 is PRHDT and CDR2 FYEKMQ (reference sequence). The CDR3 has 13 amino acids. CDR3 residues: CASSFGSNYGYTF. The CDR3 DNA reads TGTGCCAGCAGCTTTGGGAGTAACTATGGCTACACCTTC.

The J gene is TRBJ2-1, the V gene TRBV2; no firm D call. Germline V gene data show CDR1 as SNHLY and CDR2 as FYNNEI. The CDR3 sequence is 14 residues long. V was shortened by 1 base and J by 8 bases, with 12 bases between the two germline ends. The CDR3, as DNA: TGTGCCAGCAGTGAAGAAATCGCGTTGGATGAGCAGTTCTTC. It yields the protein CASSEEIALDEQFF.

This clone was seen once. This chain links TRBV4-2 with TRBJ1-2; D uncertain. V lost 0 bases, J lost 6 bases, and 5 bases lay in between. This CDR3 has 12 residues. The germline gives CDR1 LGHNA, CDR2 YNFKEQ. The CDR3 bases are TGTGCCAGCAGCCAAGAAAGAGATGGCTACACCTTC. Its translation: CASSQERDGYTF.

The gene calls are TRBV30 and TRBJ1-2; tentatively, D is TRBD1 (6 bases). This CDR3 is 13 amino acids long. The V end lost 2 bases, the J end lost 4 bases, and 11 bases lay between the germline ends. Germline-derived CDR1 and CDR2 are GTSNPN and SVGIG (reference sequence). In nucleotides, the CDR3 is TGTGCCTGGAGTTCCCCACAGGGCTATGGCTACACCTTC. Translating gives CAWSSPQGYGYTF.

J is TRBJ2-4 and V is TRBV27; 9 bases fit TRBD1. Unmatched junction bases numbered 13, after V lost 5 bases and J lost 8 bases. Germline CDR1 is MNHEY and CDR2 is SMNVEV (reference sequence). The CDR3 has 16 residues. The CDR3 region has the DNA TGTGCCAGCAGTCCCCTCCGGGACAGGGAACCGGACATTCAGTACTTC. Translated: CASSPLRDREPDIQYF.

This clone has just one count. The chain joins TRBV5-6 to TRBJ2-3, with TRBD2 matching 10 bases. CDR1 is SGHDT, CDR2 YYEEEE, per germline. J lost 0 bases, V lost 2 bases, and 3 bases had no gene match. CDR3 size: 16 residues. CDR3 bases: TGTGCCAGCAGCTTCGGGACTAGCGTAAGCACAGATACGCAGTATTTT. Its protein product is CASSFGTSVSTDTQYF. The complete variable domain, with remaining parts taken from reference TRBV5-6 and TRBJ2-3, reads DAGVTQSPTHLIKTRGQQVTLRCSPKSGHDTVSWYQQALGQGPQFIFQYYEEEERQRGNFPDRFSGHQFPNYSSELNVNALLLGDSALYLCASSFGTSVSTDTQYFGPGTRLTVL.

This clone was picked up one time. J is TRBJ2-7 and V is TRBV4-3; D is perhaps TRBD1 (5 bases). Germline CDR1 and CDR2: LGHNA and YSLEER. Deletions cut 3 bases from V and 0 bases from J, with 12 bases between. The CDR3 spans 15 residues. In DNA form, the CDR3 reads TGCGCCAGCAGCCAGTCGAGACAGCTCTCCTACGAGCAGTACTTC. It translates to CASSQSRQLSYEQYF.